The 22 T cell receptor beta chains below all came from one sample that was sequenced in a study of long-term antiretroviral therapy in people with HIV. The assay used was immunoSEQ (version v3.0), run at survey level. TCRdb's copy holds only in-frame clones and misses some; the assay was immunoSEQ multiplex PCR. The sample holds about 14,000 clones, around four fifths seen once. The sequencing used unsorted PBMCs, collected 1.8 years before starting antiretroviral therapy. Receptors were obtained from a woman aged 40 to 50 with HIV.

The chain joins TRBV18 to TRBJ1-1; D gene unclear. The CDR3 consists of 15 residues. Deletions cut 2 bases from V and 2 bases from J, with 12 bases between. Germline values: CDR1 KGHSH, CDR2 LQKENI. DNA of the CDR3: TGTGCCAGCTCACCAACGGGCGGCAGCAACACTGAAGCTTTCTTT. This translates into CASSPTGGSNTEAFF.

This clone showed up just a few times. The chain combines TRBV7-2 with TRBJ2-7; D is unclear. The CDR3 spans 13 residues. Germline V gene sequence: CDR1 SGHTA, CDR2 FQGNSA. The ends were cut back, 7 bases at V and 1 base at J, with 11 bases in the middle. The CDR3: CASTPDGSYEQYF. The CDR3 DNA follows: TGTGCCAGCACCCCGGACGGATCCTACGAGCAGTACTTC. The whole variable domain, filled in from reference TRBV7-2 and TRBJ2-7, reads GAGVSQSPSNKVTEKGKDVELRCDPISGHTALYWYRQSLGQGLEFLIYFQGNSAPDKSGLPSDRFSAERTGGSVSTLTIQRTQQEDSAVYLCASTPDGSYEQYFGPGTRLTVT.

The chain has TRBV5-1 and TRBJ2-1; TRBD2 might be the D (5 bases). CDR1 and CDR2 from the germline V gene are SGHRS and YFSETQ. CDR3 length: 15 amino acids. Deletions cut 4 bases from V and 6 bases from J, with 17 bases between. In nucleotides, the CDR3 is TGCGCCAGCAGCGCGGCAGCGGAGGCATTCAATGAGCAGTTCTTC. Translating it yields CASSAAAEAFNEQFF.

The chain recombines TRBV4-2 with TRBJ2-7, with no clear D. CDR1 is LGHNA, CDR2 YNFKEQ, per germline. The CDR3 consists of 15 residues. V was pared by 0 bases and J by 0 bases, with 9 bases between. The CDR3, as DNA: TGTGCCAGCAGCCAAGATTCGGGTAACTCCTACGAGCAGTACTTC. Translating it yields CASSQDSGNSYEQYF.

This rearrangement joins TRBV6-5 to TRBJ2-2, with D possibly TRBD1 on 6 matching bases. Germline V gives CDR1 MNHEY, CDR2 SVGAGI. This CDR3 is built from 15 residues. V was shortened by 4 bases and J by 5 bases, with 14 bases between the two germline ends. The CDR3 loop is CASSSTQGLTGELFF. The CDR3, as DNA: TGTGCCAGCAGTTCCACACAGGGTCTGACCGGGGAGCTGTTTTTT.

The rearrangement links TRBV27 to TRBJ1-2; TRBD1 matches at 9 bases. Germline V CDR1 and CDR2: MNHEY, SMNVEV (reference sequence). The length of the CDR3 is 17 residues. V shed 6 bases and J 6 bases; nucleotides not matched to a gene: 17. The CDR3 DNA reads as TGTGCCAGCAGGCCCCTTGGGACAGGGTTGAAGTCGCATGGCTACACCTTC. Amino acids: CASRPLGTGLKSHGYTF.

The chain couples TRBV5-5 to TRBJ2-7; TRBD1 or TRBD2 may be the D gene (7 bases each). Germline-derived CDR1 and CDR2 are SGHKS and YYEKEE (reference sequence). The CDR3 loop spans 16 amino acids. V was shortened by 1 base and J by 6 bases, with 20 bases between the two germline ends. The CDR3 DNA follows: TGTGCCAGCAGCTTGTTCGGGACAGCGGGGTGGGGCGAGCAGTACTTC. Amino acid sequence: CASSLFGTAGWGEQYF.

This chain uses TRBV4-2 with TRBJ2-7; 8 positions agree with TRBD2. CDR1 is LGHNA and CDR2 is YNFKEQ in the germline V gene. This CDR3 is 14 amino acids long. V shed 3 bases and J 3 bases; nucleotides not matched to a gene: 4. The CDR3 region has the DNA TGTGCCAGCAGCCATTCCGGGACTAGCTACGAGCAGTACTTC. Translating gives CASSHSGTSYEQYF.

The V and J genes are TRBV5-4 and TRBJ2-1, with D hard to call. From germline, CDR1 is SGHNT and CDR2 YYREEE (reference sequence). Trimming removed 0 bases at V and 9 bases at J, with 22 bases between. There are 17 residues in the CDR3. CDR3 sequence reads: CASSLGEQHPLRSEQFF. DNA for the CDR3: TGTGCCAGCAGCTTGGGGGAACAGCACCCTTTGCGGAGTGAGCAGTTCTTC.

Only one count was recorded for this clone. The CDR3: CAIRWTSGSNEQFF. Here the CDR3 DNA reads TGTGCCATCAGATGGACTAGCGGGAGCAATGAGCAGTTCTTC. The chain recombines TRBV10-3 with TRBJ2-1, with 13 bases aligning to TRBD2. This CDR3 comprises 14 residues. Germline V gives CDR1 ENHRY, CDR2 SYGVKD. V gave up 6 bases and J gave up 6 bases; unmatched junction bases: 2.

The V and J genes are TRBV11-3 and TRBJ2-1; 9 bases align to TRBD1. The CDR3 is made up of 15 amino acids. Per the germline V gene, CDR1 is SGHNT and CDR2 is YENEEA. V trimming: 0 bases; J trimming: 6 bases; junction bases outside the gene matches: 3. CDR3 loop: CASSLEQGAFNEQFF. CDR3 sequence (DNA): TGTGCCAGCAGCTTAGAACAGGGGGCTTTCAATGAGCAGTTCTTC.

The chain has TRBV5-5 and TRBJ2-7; 10 positions agree with TRBD1. CDR1 is SGHKS, CDR2 YYEKEE, per germline (reference sequence). The V and J ends lost 2 bases and 5 bases, in that order; junction bases with no gene match: 7. CDR3 length: 15 residues. The DNA of the CDR3 is TGTGCCAGCAGCTTCGTCGGACAGGGGGTCAACGAGCAGTACTTC. Its translation is CASSFVGQGVNEQYF. The variable domain in full, with the rest retrieved from reference TRBV5-5 and TRBJ2-7, is DAGVTQSPTHLIKTRGQQVTLRCSPISGHKSVSWYQQVLGQGPQFIFQYYEKEERGRGNFPDRFSARQFPNYSSELNVNALLLGDSALYLCASSFVGQGVNEQYFGPGTRLTVT.

DNA for the CDR3: TGTGCCAGTAGTATAGGGGTTAGGACTAGCGGATCGAACACCGGGGAGCTGTTTTTT. Encoded protein: CASSIGVRTSGSNTGELFF. V gene TRBV19 combines with J gene TRBJ2-2, with 10 positions matching TRBD2. The germline gives CDR1 LNHDA, CDR2 SQIVND (reference sequence). CDR3 size: 19 residues. V lost 1 base, J lost 0 bases, and 8 bases stayed unmatched.

The chain employs TRBV11-2 and TRBJ2-7; 9 bases map to TRBD1. The V gene end was trimmed by 5 bases and the J gene end by 2 bases; junction bases not matched to a gene: 7. The CDR3 contains 15 residues. Germline assignment: CDR1 SGHAT and CDR2 FQNNGV. Here the CDR3 DNA reads TGTGCCAGCAGCGAAGGGACAGGGAGGACCTACGAGCAGTACTTC. It specifies CASSEGTGRTYEQYF.

The CDR3 DNA sequence: TGCAGCGTTCAGGGTATGAACACTGAAGCTTTCTTT. It encodes CSVQGMNTEAFF. The V gene is TRBV29-1, the J gene TRBJ1-1; maybe TRBD1 (5 bases). The CDR3 sequence is 12 residues long. CDR1 and CDR2 from the germline V gene are SQVTM and ANQGSEA. Trimming cost V 5 bases and J 0 bases, with 7 bases left between them.

The J gene is TRBJ2-7, the V gene TRBV6-5, with 10 bases identical to TRBD1. The CDR3 sequence is 15 residues long. With V trimmed by 6 bases and J by 2 bases, 7 bases remained unmatched. Germline V gene data show CDR1 as MNHEY and CDR2 as SVGAGI. CDR3 DNA: TGTGCCAGCAGGCAACCGGGACAGGGGACCTACGAGCAGTACTTC. Its translation is CASRQPGQGTYEQYF.

The chain's CDR3 is CASSPTSGSSYNEQFF. The CDR3 DNA reads as TGCGCCAGCAGCCCGACTAGCGGGAGTTCTTACAATGAGCAGTTCTTC. This chain connects TRBV4-1 to TRBJ2-1, with 12 bases aligning to TRBD2. Germline assignment: CDR1 MGHRA and CDR2 YSYEKL. V lost 4 bases to trimming and J lost 4 bases; unmatched junction nucleotides: 5. CDR3 size: 16 residues.

This clone was seen once. The chain combines TRBV5-1 with TRBJ2-1, with 7 nucleotides matching TRBD1. The ends lost 0 bases at V and 3 bases at J; junction bases unmatched: 3. The CDR3 has 15 amino acids. Germline values: CDR1 SGHRS, CDR2 YFSETQ. The CDR3 region is CASSLGQGYYNEQFF. Written as DNA, the CDR3 is TGCGCCAGCAGCTTGGGACAGGGTTACTACAATGAGCAGTTCTTC.

V usage is TRBV19 and J usage is TRBJ2-3; D is uncertain. The ends were cut back, 5 bases at V and 0 bases at J, with 6 bases in the middle. Germline CDR1 reads LNHDA; CDR2 reads SQIVND (reference sequence). CDR3 length equals 13 residues. The CDR3: CASSWGSTDTQYF. CDR3 sequence (DNA): TGTGCCAGTAGTTGGGGTAGCACAGATACGCAGTATTTT.

Judged by abundance, this clone is medium-sized. The chain joins TRBV7-6 to TRBJ2-1; D uncertain. The V end lost 5 bases, the J end lost 2 bases, and 13 bases lay between the germline ends. Germline values: CDR1 SGHVS, CDR2 FNYEAQ. The CDR3 covers 15 residues. The CDR3 reads CASSQLMGTYNEQFF. The DNA of the CDR3 is TGTGCCAGCAGCCAACTAATGGGAACCTACAATGAGCAGTTCTTC.

The V and J genes are TRBV28 and TRBJ2-7; D might be TRBD2 (6 bases). Germline V gene sequence: CDR1 MDHEN, CDR2 SYDVKM. Deletions cut 8 bases from V and 5 bases from J, with 16 bases between. CDR3 length equals 13 residues. The CDR3 region is CASLLSGRDEQYF. CDR3 DNA: TGTGCCAGCCTCCTTAGCGGACGGGACGAGCAGTACTTC.

The V and J genes are TRBV9 and TRBJ2-3, with 10 positions matching TRBD2. The CDR3 has 16 amino acids. V lost 3 bases to trimming and J lost 2 bases; unmatched junction nucleotides: 6. Germline V CDR1 and CDR2: SGDLS, YYNGEE. This chain's CDR3 is CASSESSGSYTDTQYF. The CDR3 nucleotides are TGTGCCAGCAGCGAGTCTAGCGGGAGCTACACAGATACGCAGTATTTT. The variable domain in full, with the rest retrieved from reference TRBV9 and TRBJ2-3, is DSGVTQTPKHLITATGQRVTLRCSPRSGDLSVYWYQQSLDQGLQFLIQYYNGEERAKGNILERFSAQQFPDLHSELNLSSLELGDSALYFCASSESSGSYTDTQYFGPGTRLTVL.